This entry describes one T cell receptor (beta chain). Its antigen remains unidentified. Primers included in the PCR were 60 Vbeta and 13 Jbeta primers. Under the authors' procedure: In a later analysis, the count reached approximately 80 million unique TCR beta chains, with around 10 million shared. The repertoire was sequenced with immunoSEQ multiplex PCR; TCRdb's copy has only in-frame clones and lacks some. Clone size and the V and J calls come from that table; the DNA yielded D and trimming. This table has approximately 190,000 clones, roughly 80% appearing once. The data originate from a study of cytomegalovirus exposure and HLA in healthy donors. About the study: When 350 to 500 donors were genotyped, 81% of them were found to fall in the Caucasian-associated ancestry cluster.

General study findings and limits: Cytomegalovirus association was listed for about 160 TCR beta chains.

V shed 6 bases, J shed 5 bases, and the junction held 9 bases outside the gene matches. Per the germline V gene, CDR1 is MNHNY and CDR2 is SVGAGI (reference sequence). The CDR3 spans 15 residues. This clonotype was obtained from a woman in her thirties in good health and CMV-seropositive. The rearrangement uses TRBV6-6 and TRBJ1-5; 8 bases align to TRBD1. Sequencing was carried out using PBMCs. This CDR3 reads CASSYPKTGDQPQHF. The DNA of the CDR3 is TGTGCCAGCAGCTACCCTAAGACAGGGGATCAGCCCCAGCATTTT.